The next 8 T cell receptor beta chains were all read from a single sample in a study of blood T cell repertoires in COVID-19. This table comes from immunoSEQ multiplex PCR, and its TCRdb copy is limited to in-frame clones, with some not included. The sample shows around 250,000 clones, about 90% of them seen only once. The sequenced material came from peripheral blood. The receptors shown here come from a man in his 60s with acute or convalescent COVID-19.

The rearrangement uses TRBV18 and TRBJ2-7; 8 bases match TRBD2. The V segment lost 4 bases and the J segment 3 bases; nucleotides outside the gene matches: 5. The length of the CDR3 is 14 residues. CDR1 is KGHSH, CDR2 LQKENI, per germline. The CDR3 loop reads CASSQGRGDYEQYF. DNA for the CDR3: TGTGCCAGCTCACAGGGGCGGGGGGACTACGAGCAGTACTTC.

V gene TRBV27 combines with J gene TRBJ2-7; a weak D match, TRBD1 (6 bases). This CDR3 has 14 residues. V lost 5 bases to trimming and J lost 2 bases, with 13 bases between them. CDR1 is MNHEY and CDR2 is SMNVEV in the germline V gene (reference sequence). DNA for the CDR3: TGTGCCAGCAGTCTACGACAGGACACCTACGAGCAGTACTTC. It translates to CASSLRQDTYEQYF.

J is TRBJ2-7 and V is TRBV5-1; 9 nucleotides align to TRBD1. The V gene end was trimmed by 4 bases and the J gene end by 1 base; junction bases not matched to a gene: 3. CDR1 and CDR2 from the germline V gene are SGHRS and YFSETQ. This CDR3 contains 14 residues. The CDR3 sequence is CASSPGTGSYEQYF. The DNA of the CDR3 is TGCGCCAGCAGCCCGGGGACAGGGTCCTACGAGCAGTACTTC.

The table lists this clone with a count of one. J is TRBJ1-4 and V is TRBV3-1 (or the pseudogene TRBV3-2); D not resolved. The CDR3 length is 16 residues. The ends were cut back, 4 bases at V and 5 bases at J, with 17 bases in the middle. Germline CDR1 reads LGHDT; CDR2 reads YNNKEL (reference sequence). CDR3 amino acids: CASSPREVLYNEKLFF. In DNA, the CDR3 is TGTGCCAGCAGCCCCCGGGAGGTCTTATACAATGAAAAACTGTTTTTT.

Regarding this clone: One end of the junction does not line up with germline, which may come from a read error. The V and J genes are TRBV10-3 and TRBJ2-7; maybe TRBD2 (5 bases). The CDR3 length is 19 residues. The germline CDR1 and CDR2 sequences are ENHRY and SYGVKD. The CDR3 sequence is CVISERLPERAESSYEQYF. CDR3 sequence (DNA): TGTGTCATCAGTGAGCGGCTGCCGGAACGAGCGGAATCCTCCTACGAGCAGTACTTC.

The V and J genes are TRBV11-2 and TRBJ2-3; D might be TRBD2 (5 bases). The CDR3 runs 14 residues. V dropped 6 bases and J dropped 1 base, with 11 bases sitting between them. Germline V gene lookup returns CDR1 SGHAT and CDR2 FQNNGV. DNA for the CDR3: TGTGCCAGCAGGCGGGCCCTCGGCACAGATACGCAGTATTTT. This encodes CASRRALGTDTQYF. The entire variable domain, with the rest obtained from reference TRBV11-2 and TRBJ2-3, is as follows: EAGVAQSPRYKIIEKRQSVAFWCNPISGHATLYWYQQILGQGPKLLIQFQNNGVVDDSQLPKDRFSAERLKGVDSTLKIQPAKLEDSAVYLCASRRALGTDTQYFGPGTRLTVL.

The chain carries TRBV6-5 and TRBJ2-5; the D gene is possibly TRBD2 (5 bases). The CDR3 loop spans 14 amino acids. V dropped 7 bases and J dropped 6 bases, with 18 bases sitting between them. Germline-derived CDR1 and CDR2 are MNHEY and SVGAGI. CDR3 sequence (DNA): TGTGCCAGCACTGGCGGGCTAACCCCCAAGACCCAGTACTTC. This encodes CASTGGLTPKTQYF.

V usage is TRBV15 and J usage is TRBJ2-7; 8 nucleotides match TRBD1. V trimming: 1 base; J trimming: 6 bases; junction bases outside the gene matches: 11. The CDR3 spans 16 residues. Germline V gene data show CDR1 as LNHNV and CDR2 as YYDKDF (reference sequence). The CDR3 DNA sequence: TGTGCCACCAGCAGAGTGGGAGGCCAGGGGGCTATCGAGCAGTACTTC. The encoded protein is CATSRVGGQGAIEQYF.